Below, 7 T cell receptor beta chains from the same sample are listed, as sequenced in a study of cytomegalovirus exposure and HLA in healthy donors. The PCR was carried out with 60 Vbeta primers and 13 Jbeta primers. The data were produced by immunoSEQ multiplex PCR, yet TCRdb's version contains in-frame clones alone and is incomplete. The repertoire includes more than 140,000 clones, about 64% of them detected once, and over 2.5% sits in the top ten. What was sequenced was PBMCs. The receptors shown here come from a young woman in good health and CMV-seropositive.

The rearrangement joins TRBV9 to TRBJ2-2; 9 bases are a match to TRBD1. The CDR3 is made up of 16 amino acids. The V gene end was trimmed by 0 bases and the J gene end by 4 bases; junction bases not matched to a gene: 4. CDR1 is SGDLS and CDR2 is YYNGEE in the germline V gene. The CDR3 loop reads CASSVAQGASTGELFF. In nucleotides, the CDR3 is TGTGCCAGCAGCGTAGCACAGGGGGCTAGCACCGGGGAGCTGTTTTTT.

V and J are TRBV10-1 and TRBJ2-7; 12 bases match TRBD2. Trimming removed 2 bases from V and 4 bases from J; junction bases left unmatched: 3. Germline CDR1 and CDR2: WNHNN and SYGVQD (reference sequence). This CDR3 spans 15 amino acids. The CDR3 DNA is TGCGCCAGCAGTGAGGGAGGGACTAGCGGGTACGAGCAGTACTTC. Translating gives CASSEGGTSGYEQYF.

V gene TRBV6-1 combines with J gene TRBJ1-1; TRBD1 matches 7 bases. This CDR3 is built from 17 residues. The J segment lost 3 bases and the V segment lost 1 base, leaving 11 bases of the junction unmatched. Per the germline V gene, CDR1 is MNHNS and CDR2 is SASEGT. This CDR3 is CASSEGLGQARDTEAFF. The DNA of the CDR3 is TGTGCCAGCAGTGAAGGACTCGGACAGGCAAGGGACACTGAAGCTTTCTTT.

The chain uses TRBV10-1 and TRBJ2-7; the match to TRBD2 covers 14 bases. The germline gives CDR1 WNHNN, CDR2 SYGVQD (reference sequence). V dropped 4 bases and J dropped 0; count of bases not matched to a gene: 11. This CDR3 comprises 19 residues. As DNA, the CDR3 is TGCGCCAGCAGTGGCGGACTAGCGGGAGGTACACTGGCCTCCTACGAGCAGTACTTC. It is translated as CASSGGLAGGTLASYEQYF.

The chain has TRBV27 and TRBJ1-5; maybe TRBD1 (5 bases). CDR1 MNHEY and CDR2 SMNVEV come from the germline V gene (reference sequence). CDR3 length: 15 amino acids. The V end was cut by 1 base, the J end by 2 bases, with 9 bases between. DNA for the CDR3: TGTGCCAGCAGTTTATGGGGCGTTGGCAATCAGCCCCAGCATTTT. Protein: CASSLWGVGNQPQHF.

The J gene is TRBJ2-7, the V gene TRBV11-3; D unclear. This CDR3 spans 11 amino acids. Trimming pared 7 bases from V and 3 bases from J, leaving 7 bases between. Germline V lookup: CDR1 SGHNT, CDR2 YENEEA. CDR3 loop: CASTSNYEQYF. DNA for the CDR3: TGTGCCAGCACCAGTAACTACGAGCAGTACTTC.

This clone has just a few counts. The chain is built from TRBV5-4 and TRBJ2-7; D unresolved. The germline V and J ends were trimmed by 5 bases and 3 bases, with 9 bases remaining between them. Germline V gene sequence: CDR1 SGHNT, CDR2 YYREEE (reference sequence). CDR3 length equals 12 residues. The CDR3 DNA reads TGTGCCAGCAGTAACACAGACTACGAGCAGTACTTC. Protein sequence: CASSNTDYEQYF. The full variable domain, rest sourced from reference TRBV5-4 and TRBJ2-7, is ETGVTQSPTHLIKTRGQQVTLRCSSQSGHNTVSWYQQALGQGPQFIFQYYREEENGRGNFPPRFSGLQFPNYSSELNVNALELDDSALYLCASSNTDYEQYFGPGTRLTVT.